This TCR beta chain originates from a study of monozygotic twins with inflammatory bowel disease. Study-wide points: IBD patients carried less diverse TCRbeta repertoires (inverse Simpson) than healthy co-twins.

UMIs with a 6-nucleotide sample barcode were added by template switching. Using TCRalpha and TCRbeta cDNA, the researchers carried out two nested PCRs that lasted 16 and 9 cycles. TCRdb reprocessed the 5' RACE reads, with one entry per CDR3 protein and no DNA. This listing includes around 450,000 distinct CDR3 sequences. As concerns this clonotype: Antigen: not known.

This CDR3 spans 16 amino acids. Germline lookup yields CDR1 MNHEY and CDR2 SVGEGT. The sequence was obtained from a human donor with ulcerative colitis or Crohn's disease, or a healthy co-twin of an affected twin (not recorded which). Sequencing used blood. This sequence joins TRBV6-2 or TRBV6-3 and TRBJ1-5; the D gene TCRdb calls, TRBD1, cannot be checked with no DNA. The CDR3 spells CASSSGRRNSNQPQHF.